The 4 T cell receptor beta chains listed next were all sequenced from one sample in a study of blood T cell repertoires in COVID-19. Method: immunoSEQ multiplex PCR; TCRdb's copy keeps in-frame clones and lacks some. This table has about 230,000 clones, under 90% appearing once. The material sequenced was peripheral blood. All receptors come from a man aged 45-65 years with COVID-19, enrolled during active disease.

V is TRBV1 and J is TRBJ1-1. TRBV1 is given as a pseudogene. The CDR3 length is 13 residues. CDR3 bases: TGCACCAGCGGGGGGGGCACAGGCACTGAAGCTTTCTTT. This codes for CTSGGGTGTEAFF.

The chain is built from TRBV5-6 and TRBJ2-7; 10 nucleotides agree with TRBD2. Germline-derived CDR1 and CDR2 are SGHDT and YYEEEE. CDR3 length: 16 residues. J gave up 2 bases and V 2 bases, and 7 bases lay outside the gene matches. CDR3 protein: CASSFNGLAGAYEQYF. DNA for the CDR3: TGTGCCAGCAGCTTCAATGGTCTAGCGGGAGCCTACGAGCAGTACTTC.

This chain connects TRBV5-4 to TRBJ1-2; 8 bases are shared with TRBD1. This CDR3 comprises 15 residues. The junction had 8 bases not matched to a gene; V was cut back by 4 bases and J by 3 bases. Germline V gene sequence: CDR1 SGHNT, CDR2 YYREEE (reference sequence). As DNA, the CDR3 is TGTGCCAGCAGCCGGGGACAGGTACTCGACTATGGCTACACCTTC. Amino acid sequence: CASSRGQVLDYGYTF. Filled out from reference TRBV5-4 and TRBJ1-2, the complete variable domain reads ETGVTQSPTHLIKTRGQQVTLRCSSQSGHNTVSWYQQALGQGPQFIFQYYREEENGRGNFPPRFSGLQFPNYSSELNVNALELDDSALYLCASSRGQVLDYGYTFGSGTRLTVV.

The chain carries TRBV11-2 and TRBJ2-1, with 13 bases identical to TRBD2. This CDR3 has 17 amino acids. V shed 4 bases and J 1 base; nucleotides not matched to a gene: 4. Germline V gene data show CDR1 as SGHAT and CDR2 as FQNNGV. The CDR3 loop reads CASSSGLAGVSYNEQFF. In nucleotides, the CDR3 is TGTGCCAGCAGCTCAGGACTAGCGGGAGTATCCTACAATGAGCAGTTCTTC.